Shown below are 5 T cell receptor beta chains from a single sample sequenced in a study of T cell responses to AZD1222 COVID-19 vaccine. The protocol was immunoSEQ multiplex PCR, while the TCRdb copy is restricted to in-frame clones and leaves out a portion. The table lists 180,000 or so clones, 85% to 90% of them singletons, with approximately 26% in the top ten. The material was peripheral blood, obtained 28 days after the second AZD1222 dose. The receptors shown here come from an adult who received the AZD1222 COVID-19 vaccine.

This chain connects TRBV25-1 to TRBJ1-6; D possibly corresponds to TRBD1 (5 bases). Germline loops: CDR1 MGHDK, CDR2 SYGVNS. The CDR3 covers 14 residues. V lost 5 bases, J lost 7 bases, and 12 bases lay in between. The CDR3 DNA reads TGTGCCAGCAGTCCCCCGGGGCCAAATTCACCCCTCCACTTT. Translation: CASSPPGPNSPLHF. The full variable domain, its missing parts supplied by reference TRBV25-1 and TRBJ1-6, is EADIYQTPRYLVIGTGKKITLECSQTMGHDKMYWYQQDPGMELHLIHYSYGVNSTEKGDLSSESTVSRIRTEHFPLTLESARPSHTSQYLCASSPPGPNSPLHFGNGTRLTVT.

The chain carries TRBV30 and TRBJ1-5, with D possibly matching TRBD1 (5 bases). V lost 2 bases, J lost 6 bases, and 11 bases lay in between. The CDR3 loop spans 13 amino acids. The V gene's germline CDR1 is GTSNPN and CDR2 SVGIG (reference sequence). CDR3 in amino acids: CAWSLQDGQPQHF. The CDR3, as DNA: TGTGCCTGGAGTTTACAGGATGGTCAGCCCCAGCATTTT.

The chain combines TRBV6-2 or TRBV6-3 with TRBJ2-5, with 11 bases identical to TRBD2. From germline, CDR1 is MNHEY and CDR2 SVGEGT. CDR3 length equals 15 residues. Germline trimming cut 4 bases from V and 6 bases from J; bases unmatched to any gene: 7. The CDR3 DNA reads TGTGCCAGCAGTTGGGGGGCTAGCGGGAGGAAGACCCAGTACTTC. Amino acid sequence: CASSWGASGRKTQYF.

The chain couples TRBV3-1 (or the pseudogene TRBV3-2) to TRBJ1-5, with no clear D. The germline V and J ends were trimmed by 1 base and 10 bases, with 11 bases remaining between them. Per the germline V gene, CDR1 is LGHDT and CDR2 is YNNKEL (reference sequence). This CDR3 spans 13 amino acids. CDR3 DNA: TGTGCCAGCAGCCAAGGAGTGGGATTCCCCCAGCATTTT. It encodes CASSQGVGFPQHF.

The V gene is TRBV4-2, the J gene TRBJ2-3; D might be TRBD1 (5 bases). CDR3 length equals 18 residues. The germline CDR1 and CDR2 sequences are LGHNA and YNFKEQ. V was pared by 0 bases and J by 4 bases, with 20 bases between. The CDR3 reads CASSQDVGLSEGADTQYF. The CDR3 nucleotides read TGTGCCAGCAGCCAAGATGTAGGTTTGAGCGAAGGGGCAGATACGCAGTATTTT.